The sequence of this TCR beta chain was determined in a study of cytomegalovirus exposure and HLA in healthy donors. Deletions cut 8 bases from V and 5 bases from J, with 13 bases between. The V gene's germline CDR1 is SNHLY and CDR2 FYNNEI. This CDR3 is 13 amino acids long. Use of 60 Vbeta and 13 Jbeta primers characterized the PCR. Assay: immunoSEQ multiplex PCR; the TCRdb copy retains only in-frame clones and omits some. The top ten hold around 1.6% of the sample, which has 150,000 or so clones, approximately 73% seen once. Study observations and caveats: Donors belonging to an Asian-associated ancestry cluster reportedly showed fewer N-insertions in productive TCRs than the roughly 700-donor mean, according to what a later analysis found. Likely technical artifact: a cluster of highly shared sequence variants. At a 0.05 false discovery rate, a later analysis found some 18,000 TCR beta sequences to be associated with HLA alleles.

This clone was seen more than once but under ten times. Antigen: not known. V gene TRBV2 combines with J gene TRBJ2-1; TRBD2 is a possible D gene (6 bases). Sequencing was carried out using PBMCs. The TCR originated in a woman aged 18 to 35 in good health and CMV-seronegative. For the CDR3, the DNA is TGTGCCAGCGGGGGAGGCTGGCACAATGAGCAGTTCTTC. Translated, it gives CASGGGWHNEQFF. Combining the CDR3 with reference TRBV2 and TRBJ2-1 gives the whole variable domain EPEVTQTPSHQVTQMGQEVILRCVPISNHLYFYWYRQILGQKVEFLVSFYNNEISEKSEIFDDQFSVERPDGSNFTLKIRSTKLEDSAMYFCASGGGWHNEQFFGPGTRLTVL.